The 2 T cell receptor beta chains in this list originate from one sample, sequenced in a study of T cell responses to AZD1222 COVID-19 vaccine. Here immunoSEQ multiplex PCR was the method, and the copy in TCRdb shows in-frame clones only, minus some. This repertoire shows more than 110,000 clones, roughly 88% found once; its top ten account for less than 9.5%. The material sequenced was peripheral blood, taken on day 0 of AZD1222 vaccination. The receptors stem from an adult in good health.

The chain combines TRBV7-2 with TRBJ2-1; D possibly corresponds to TRBD2 (6 bases). Germline loops: CDR1 SGHTA, CDR2 FQGNSA. CDR3 length equals 14 residues. Deletions cut 3 bases from V and 4 bases from J, with 10 bases between. The CDR3 here is CASSFRSGYNEQFF. The DNA for the CDR3 is TGTGCCAGCAGCTTCCGAAGCGGGTACAATGAGCAGTTCTTC.

This clone appeared a few times. V and J are TRBV2 and TRBJ1-3, with 7 bases aligning to TRBD1. CDR1 SNHLY and CDR2 FYNNEI come from the germline V gene. J gave up 2 bases and V 4 bases, and 8 bases lay outside the gene matches. The CDR3 runs to 16 residues. The CDR3 DNA is TGTGCCAGCAGTGGGTCAGGGGGAGGAACTGGAAACACCATATATTTT. Amino acids: CASSGSGGGTGNTIYF. The variable domain in full, with the rest retrieved from reference TRBV2 and TRBJ1-3, is EPEVTQTPSHQVTQMGQEVILRCVPISNHLYFYWYRQILGQKVEFLVSFYNNEISEKSEIFDDQFSVERPDGSNFTLKIRSTKLEDSAMYFCASSGSGGGTGNTIYFGEGSWLTVV.